This TCR beta chain was found in a study of beta chain features in type 1 diabetes. Study at large: No patient-donor differences in age, gender, total cells or subset yield.

This CDR3 region has 12 residues. CDR1 is GTSNPN, CDR2 SVGIG, per germline (reference sequence). The V end was cut by 5 bases, the J end by 2 bases, with 7 bases between. Reverse transcribing all isolated RNA meant expressed TCRB transcripts were sequenced. Assay: immunoSEQ multiplex PCR; the TCRdb copy retains only in-frame clones and omits some. The sample yields hundreds of thousands of clones, over 65% seen once. Sorted CD4+ subsets: naive, central memory, regulatory, stem cell-like memory (CD45RO/CCR7/CD25/CD127/CD95/CD27 panel). The genes are TRBV30 and TRBJ1-5, with unresolved D. This clonotype originated in a man under 40 in good health. The specimen sequenced was naive CD4+ T cells from blood. The chain's CDR3 is CAWEMGNQPQHF. The CDR3 DNA reads TGTGCCTGGGAAATGGGCAATCAGCCCCAGCATTTT. The full variable domain, in which reference TRBV30 and TRBJ1-5 provide the parts outside the CDR3, is SQTIHQWPATLVQPVGSPLSLECTVEGTSNPNLYWYRQAAGRGLQLLFYSVGIGQISSEVPQNLSASRPQDRQFILSSKKLLLSDSGFYLCAWEMGNQPQHFGDGTRLSIL.